This T cell receptor (beta chain) was retrieved from a study of graft-versus-host responses after intestinal transplantation. The germline V gene has CDR1 MNHNS and CDR2 SASEGT. Deletions cut 7 bases from V and 8 bases from J, with 20 bases between. The CDR3 is made up of 14 amino acids. TCRdb's table, derived via immunoSEQ multiplex PCR, lists solely in-frame clones and lacks some. The data show over 80,000 clones, 90% to 95% seen once. In its sample, this clone was seen a few times. Its matching antigen is unknown. The sequence derives from a human donor who was the organ donor for an intestinal transplant. J is TRBJ1-2 and V is TRBV6-1; a weak D match, TRBD1 (5 bases). Sequencing used unstimulated CD4+ T cells sorted from spleen or lymph node cells, obtained before transplant. Written as DNA, the CDR3 is TGTGCCAGCAAGCTACAGATAAAGGCAGGGGGCTACACCTTC. This gives the protein CASKLQIKAGGYTF.